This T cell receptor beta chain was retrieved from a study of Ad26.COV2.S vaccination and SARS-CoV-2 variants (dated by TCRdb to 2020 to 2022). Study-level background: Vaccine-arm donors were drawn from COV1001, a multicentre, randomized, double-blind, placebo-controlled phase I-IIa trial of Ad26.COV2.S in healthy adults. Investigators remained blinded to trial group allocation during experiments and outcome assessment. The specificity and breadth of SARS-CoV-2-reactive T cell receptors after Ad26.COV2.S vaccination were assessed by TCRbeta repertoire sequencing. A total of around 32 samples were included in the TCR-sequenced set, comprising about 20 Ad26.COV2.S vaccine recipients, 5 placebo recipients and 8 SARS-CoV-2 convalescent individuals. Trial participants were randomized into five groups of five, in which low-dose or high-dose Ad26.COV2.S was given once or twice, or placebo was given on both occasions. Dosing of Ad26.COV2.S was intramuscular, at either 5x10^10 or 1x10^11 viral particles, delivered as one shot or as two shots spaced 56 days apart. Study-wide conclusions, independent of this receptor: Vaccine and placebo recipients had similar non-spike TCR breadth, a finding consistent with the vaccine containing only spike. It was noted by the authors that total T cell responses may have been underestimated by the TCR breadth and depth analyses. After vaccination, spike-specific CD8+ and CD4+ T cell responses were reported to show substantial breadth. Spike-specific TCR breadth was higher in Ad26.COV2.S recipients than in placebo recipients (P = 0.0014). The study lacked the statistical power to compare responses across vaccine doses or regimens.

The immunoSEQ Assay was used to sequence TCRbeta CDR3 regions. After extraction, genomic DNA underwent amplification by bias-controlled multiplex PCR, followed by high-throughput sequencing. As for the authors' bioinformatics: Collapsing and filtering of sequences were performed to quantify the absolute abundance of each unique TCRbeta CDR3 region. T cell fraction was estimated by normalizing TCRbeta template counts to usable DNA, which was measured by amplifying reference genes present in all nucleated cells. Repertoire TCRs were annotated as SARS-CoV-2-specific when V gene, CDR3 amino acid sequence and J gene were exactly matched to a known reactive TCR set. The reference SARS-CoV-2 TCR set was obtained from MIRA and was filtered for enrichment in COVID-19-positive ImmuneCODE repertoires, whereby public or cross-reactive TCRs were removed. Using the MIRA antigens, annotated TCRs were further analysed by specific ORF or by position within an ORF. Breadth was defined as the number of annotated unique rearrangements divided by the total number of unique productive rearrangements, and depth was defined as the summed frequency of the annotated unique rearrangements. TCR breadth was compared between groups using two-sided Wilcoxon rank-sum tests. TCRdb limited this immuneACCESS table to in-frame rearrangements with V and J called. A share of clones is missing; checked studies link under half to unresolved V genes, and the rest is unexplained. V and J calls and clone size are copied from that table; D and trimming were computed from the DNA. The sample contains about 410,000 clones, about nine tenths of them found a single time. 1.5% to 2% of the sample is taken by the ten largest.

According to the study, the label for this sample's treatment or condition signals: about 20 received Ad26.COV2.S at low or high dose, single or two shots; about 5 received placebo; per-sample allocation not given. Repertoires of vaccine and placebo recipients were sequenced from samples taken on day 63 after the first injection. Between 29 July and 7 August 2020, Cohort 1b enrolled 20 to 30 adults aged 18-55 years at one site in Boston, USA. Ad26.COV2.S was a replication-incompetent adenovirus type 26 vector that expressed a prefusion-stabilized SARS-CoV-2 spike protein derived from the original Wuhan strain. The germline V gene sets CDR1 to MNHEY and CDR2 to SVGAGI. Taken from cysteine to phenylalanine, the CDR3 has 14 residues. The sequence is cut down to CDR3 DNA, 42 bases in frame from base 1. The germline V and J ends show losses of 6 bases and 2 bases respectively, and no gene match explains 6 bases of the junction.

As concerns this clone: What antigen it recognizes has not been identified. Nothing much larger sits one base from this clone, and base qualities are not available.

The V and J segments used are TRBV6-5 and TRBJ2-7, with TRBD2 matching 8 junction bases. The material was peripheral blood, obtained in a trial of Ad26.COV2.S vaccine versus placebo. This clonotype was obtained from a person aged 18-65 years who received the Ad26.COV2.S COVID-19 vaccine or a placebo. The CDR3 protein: CASRPSGLPYEQYF. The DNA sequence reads TGTGCCAGCAGACCTAGCGGGTTACCCTACGAGCAGTACTTC.